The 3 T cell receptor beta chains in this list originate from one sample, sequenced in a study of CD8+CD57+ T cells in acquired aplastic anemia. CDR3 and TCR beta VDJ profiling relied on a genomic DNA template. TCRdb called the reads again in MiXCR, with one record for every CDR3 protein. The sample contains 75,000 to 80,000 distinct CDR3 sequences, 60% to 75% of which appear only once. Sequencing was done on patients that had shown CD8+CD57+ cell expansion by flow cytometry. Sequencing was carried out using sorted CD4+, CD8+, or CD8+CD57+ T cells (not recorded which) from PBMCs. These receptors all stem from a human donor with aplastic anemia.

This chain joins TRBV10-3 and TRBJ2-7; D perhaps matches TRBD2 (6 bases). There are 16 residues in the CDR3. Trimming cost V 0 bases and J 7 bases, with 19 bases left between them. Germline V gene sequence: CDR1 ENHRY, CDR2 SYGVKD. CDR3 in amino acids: CAISESWDSTEKEQYF. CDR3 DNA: TGTGCCATCAGTGAGTCCTGGGACTCGACGGAGAAAGAGCAGTACTTC.

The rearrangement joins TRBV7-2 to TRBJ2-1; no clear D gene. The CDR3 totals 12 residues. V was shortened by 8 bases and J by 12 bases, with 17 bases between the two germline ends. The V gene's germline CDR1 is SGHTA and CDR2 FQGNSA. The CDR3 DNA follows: TGTGCCAGCGGCCCCAATCGCGACGTGCAGTTCTTC. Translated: CASGPNRDVQFF.

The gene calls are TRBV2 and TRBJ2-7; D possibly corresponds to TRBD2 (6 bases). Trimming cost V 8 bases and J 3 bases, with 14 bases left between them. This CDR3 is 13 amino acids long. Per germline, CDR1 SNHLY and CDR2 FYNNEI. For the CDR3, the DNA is TGTGCCAGCTACCCAGGAGGGAGCTACGAGCAGTACTTC. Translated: CASYPGGSYEQYF.